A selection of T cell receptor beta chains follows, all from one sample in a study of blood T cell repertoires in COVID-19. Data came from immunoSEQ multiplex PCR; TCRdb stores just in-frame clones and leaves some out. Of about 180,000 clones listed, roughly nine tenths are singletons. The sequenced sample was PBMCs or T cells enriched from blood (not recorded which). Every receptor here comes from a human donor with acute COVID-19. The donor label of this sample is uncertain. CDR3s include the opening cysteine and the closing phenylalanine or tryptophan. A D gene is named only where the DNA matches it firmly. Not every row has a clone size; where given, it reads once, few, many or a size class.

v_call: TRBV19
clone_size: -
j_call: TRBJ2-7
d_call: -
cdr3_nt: TGTGCCAGTAGTATGGCCAGGGTCGGCGAGCAGTACTTC
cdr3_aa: CASSMARVGEQYF

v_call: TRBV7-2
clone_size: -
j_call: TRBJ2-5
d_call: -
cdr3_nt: TGTGCCAGCAGCTTGAGGAAAGTAGAGACCCAGTACTTC
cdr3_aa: CASSLRKVETQYF

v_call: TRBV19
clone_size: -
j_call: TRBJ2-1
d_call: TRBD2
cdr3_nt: TGTGCCAGTAGGGACGGGGGGGCTCTCAATGAGCAGTTCTTC
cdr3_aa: CASRDGGALNEQFF

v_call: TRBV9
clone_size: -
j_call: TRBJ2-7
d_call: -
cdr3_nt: TGTGCCAGCAGCGTAGGGGGGCGGGTCTCCTACGAGCAGTACTTC
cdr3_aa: CASSVGGRVSYEQYF

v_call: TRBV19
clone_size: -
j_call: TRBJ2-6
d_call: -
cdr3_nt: TGTGCCAGTAGTATACAGGGTTCTGGGGCCAACGTCCTGACTTTC
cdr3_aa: CASSIQGSGANVLTF

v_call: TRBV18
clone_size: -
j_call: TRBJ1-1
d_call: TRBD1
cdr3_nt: TGTGCCAGCTCAAGACAGGGAAGGGACACTGAAGCTTTCTTT
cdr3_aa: CASSRQGRDTEAFF

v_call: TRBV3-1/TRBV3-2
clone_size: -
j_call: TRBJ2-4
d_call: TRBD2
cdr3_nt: TGTGCCAGCAGCCAAGGGGCGGGGGTAGCCAAAAACATTCAGTACTTC
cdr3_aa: CASSQGAGVAKNIQYF

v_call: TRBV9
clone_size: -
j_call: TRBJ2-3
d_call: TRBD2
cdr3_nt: TGTGCCAGCAGCGCGACTAGCGGGGGGCCGACAGATACGCAGTATTTT
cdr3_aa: CASSATSGGPTDTQYF

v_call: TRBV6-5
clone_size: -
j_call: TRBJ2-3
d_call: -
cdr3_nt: TGTGCCAGCAGCGAGGTTGGCGATACGCAGTATTTT
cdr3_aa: CASSEVGDTQYF

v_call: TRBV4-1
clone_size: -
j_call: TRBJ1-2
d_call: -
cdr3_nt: TGCGCCAGCAGCCAAGCCACAGTGGGTTCTAACTATGGCTACACCTTC
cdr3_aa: CASSQATVGSNYGYTF

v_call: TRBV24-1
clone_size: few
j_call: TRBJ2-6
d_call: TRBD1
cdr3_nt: TGTGCCACCAGTGACCATAGGACAGGGGCATCGGGGGCCAACGTCCTGACTTTC
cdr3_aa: CATSDHRTGASGANVLTF

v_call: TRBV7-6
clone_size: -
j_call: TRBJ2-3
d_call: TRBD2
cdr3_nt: TGTGCCAGCAGCTTATTTGTCGGGGGGGCCGACCGCACAGATACGCAGTATTTT
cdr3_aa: CASSLFVGGADRTDTQYF

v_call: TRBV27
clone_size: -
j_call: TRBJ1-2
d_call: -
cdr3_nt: TGTGCCAGCAGTTACCAGGGAAGGGGGGGCTACACCTTC
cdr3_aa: CASSYQGRGGYTF

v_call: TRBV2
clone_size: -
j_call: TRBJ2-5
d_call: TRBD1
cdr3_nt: TGTGCCAGCAGTCCGGGACAGGGGATGGTAGAGACCCAGTACTTC
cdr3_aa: CASSPGQGMVETQYF

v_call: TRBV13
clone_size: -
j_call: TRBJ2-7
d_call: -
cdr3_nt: TGTGCCAGCAGTAGACCCCCCACAGGGCTCGAACACGAGCAGTACTTC
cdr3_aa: CASSRPPTGLEHEQYF

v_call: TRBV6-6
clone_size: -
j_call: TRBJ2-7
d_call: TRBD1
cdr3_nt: TGTGCCAGCAGACAGGGACAGGGGGCGCGGAACGAGCAGTACTTC
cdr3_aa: CASRQGQGARNEQYF

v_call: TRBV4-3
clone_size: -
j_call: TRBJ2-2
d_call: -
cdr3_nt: TGCGCCAGCAGCCAAGGCAAACAGACGAGTCTTTACACCGGGGAGCTGTTTTTT
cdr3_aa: CASSQGKQTSLYTGELFF

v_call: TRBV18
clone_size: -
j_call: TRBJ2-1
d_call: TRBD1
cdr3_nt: TGTGCCAGCTCCCCGGGACAGGGGGGTAGATACAATGAGCAGTTCTTC
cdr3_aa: CASSPGQGGRYNEQFF

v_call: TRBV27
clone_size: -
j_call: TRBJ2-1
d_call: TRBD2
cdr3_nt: TGTGCCAGCAGCCCCGGACTAGCGGGGGGACGGGAGCAGTTCTTC
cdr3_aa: CASSPGLAGGREQFF

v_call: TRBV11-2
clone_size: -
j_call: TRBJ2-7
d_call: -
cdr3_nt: TGTGCCAGCAGCCTATCACAGGGCTCCTACGAGCAGTACTTC
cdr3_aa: CASSLSQGSYEQYF

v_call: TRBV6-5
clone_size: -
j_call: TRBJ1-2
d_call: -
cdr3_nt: TGTGCCAGCACCACCAACCCCGGGACAACGGGCTACACCTTC
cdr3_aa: CASTTNPGTTGYTF

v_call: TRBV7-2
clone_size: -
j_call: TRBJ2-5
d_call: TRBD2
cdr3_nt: TGTGCCAGCAGCATTAGCGGGGGTGCAGAGACCCAGTACTTC
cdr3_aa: CASSISGGAETQYF

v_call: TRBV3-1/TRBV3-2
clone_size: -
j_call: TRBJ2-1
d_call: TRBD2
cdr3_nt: TGTGCCAGCAGCCAAGGGCTAGCGGGGCGAAATGAGCAGTTCTTC
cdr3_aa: CASSQGLAGRNEQFF

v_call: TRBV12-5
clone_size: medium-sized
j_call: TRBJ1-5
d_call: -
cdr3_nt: TGTGCTAGTTCAGAGCTACGGGATCAGCCCCAGCATTTT
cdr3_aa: CASSELRDQPQHF

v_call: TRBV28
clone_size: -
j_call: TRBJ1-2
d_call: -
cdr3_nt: TGTGCCAGCAGTTTAGAGGTTGCGAGCTATGGCTACACCTTC
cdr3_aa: CASSLEVASYGYTF

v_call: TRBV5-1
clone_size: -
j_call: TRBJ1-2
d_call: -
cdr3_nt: TGCGCCAGCAGCTTGGGGCCCACGGCGGTTAACTATGGCTACACCTTC
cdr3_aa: CASSLGPTAVNYGYTF

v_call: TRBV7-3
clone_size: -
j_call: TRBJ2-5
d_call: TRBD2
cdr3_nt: TGTGCCAGCAGCTTTCATAGCGGGGGTCGAGAGACCCAGTACTTC
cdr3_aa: CASSFHSGGRETQYF

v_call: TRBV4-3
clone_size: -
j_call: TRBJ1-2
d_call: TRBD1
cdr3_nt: TGCGCCAGCAGCGCCCGGGACAGACTTAACTATGGCTACACCTTC
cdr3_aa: CASSARDRLNYGYTF

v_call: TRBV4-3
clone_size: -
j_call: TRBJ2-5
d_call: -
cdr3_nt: TGCGCCAGCAGCCTAAGGGGCAGCGGGCAAGAGACCCAGTACTTC
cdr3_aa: CASSLRGSGQETQYF